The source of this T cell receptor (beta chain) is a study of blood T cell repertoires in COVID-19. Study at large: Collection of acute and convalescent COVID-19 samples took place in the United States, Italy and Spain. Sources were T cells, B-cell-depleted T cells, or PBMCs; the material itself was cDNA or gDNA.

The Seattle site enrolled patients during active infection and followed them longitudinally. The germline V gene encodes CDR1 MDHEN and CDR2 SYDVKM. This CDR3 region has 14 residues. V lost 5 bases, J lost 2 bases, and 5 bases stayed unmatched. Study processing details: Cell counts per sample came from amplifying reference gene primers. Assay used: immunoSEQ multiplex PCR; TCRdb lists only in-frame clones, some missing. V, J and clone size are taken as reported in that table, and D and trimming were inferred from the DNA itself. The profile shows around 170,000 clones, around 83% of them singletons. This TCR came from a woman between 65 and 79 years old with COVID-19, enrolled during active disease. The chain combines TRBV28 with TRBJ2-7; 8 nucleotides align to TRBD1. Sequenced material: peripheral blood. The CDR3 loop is CASSVRGPPYEQYF. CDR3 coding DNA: TGTGCCAGCAGTGTCAGGGGGCCCCCCTACGAGCAGTACTTC.